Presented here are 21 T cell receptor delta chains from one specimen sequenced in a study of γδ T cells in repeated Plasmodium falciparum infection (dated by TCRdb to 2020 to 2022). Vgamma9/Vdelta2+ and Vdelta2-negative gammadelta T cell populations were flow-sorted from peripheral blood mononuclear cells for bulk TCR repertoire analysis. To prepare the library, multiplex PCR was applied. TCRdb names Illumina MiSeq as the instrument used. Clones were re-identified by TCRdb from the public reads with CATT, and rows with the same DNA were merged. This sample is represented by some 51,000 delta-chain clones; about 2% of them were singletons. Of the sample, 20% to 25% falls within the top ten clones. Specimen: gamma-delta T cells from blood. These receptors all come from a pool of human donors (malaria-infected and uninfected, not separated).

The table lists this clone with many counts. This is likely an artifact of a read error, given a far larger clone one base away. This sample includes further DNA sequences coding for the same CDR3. In nucleotides, the CDR3 is TGTGCCTGTGACACCGTTTCTGGGGGATACTCCGGGTACACCGATAAGCTCATCTTT. Its protein is CACDTVSGGYSGYTDKLIF. This chain uses TRDV2 with TRDJ1; 11 nucleotides align to TRDD3. This CDR3 has 19 residues. Germline V gene data show CDR1 as GEAIGNYY and CDR2 as EKD.

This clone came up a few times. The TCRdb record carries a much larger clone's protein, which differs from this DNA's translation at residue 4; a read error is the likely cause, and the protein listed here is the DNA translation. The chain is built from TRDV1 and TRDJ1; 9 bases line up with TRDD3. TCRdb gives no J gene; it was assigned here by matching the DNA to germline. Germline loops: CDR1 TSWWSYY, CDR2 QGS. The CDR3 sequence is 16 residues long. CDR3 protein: CALRELRWGIIDKLIF. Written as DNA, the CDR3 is TGTGCTCTTAGGGAACTACGGTGGGGGATAATCGATAAACTCATCTTT.

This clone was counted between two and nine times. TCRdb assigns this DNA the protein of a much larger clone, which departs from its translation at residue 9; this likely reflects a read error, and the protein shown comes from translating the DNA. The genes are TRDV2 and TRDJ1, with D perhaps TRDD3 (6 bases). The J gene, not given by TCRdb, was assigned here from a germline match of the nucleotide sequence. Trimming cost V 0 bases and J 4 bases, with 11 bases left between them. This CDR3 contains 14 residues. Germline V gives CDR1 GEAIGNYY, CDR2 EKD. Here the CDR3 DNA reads TGTGCCTGTGACACCATAGGGGATGTCGATAAACTCATCTTT. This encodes CACDTIGDVDKLIF.

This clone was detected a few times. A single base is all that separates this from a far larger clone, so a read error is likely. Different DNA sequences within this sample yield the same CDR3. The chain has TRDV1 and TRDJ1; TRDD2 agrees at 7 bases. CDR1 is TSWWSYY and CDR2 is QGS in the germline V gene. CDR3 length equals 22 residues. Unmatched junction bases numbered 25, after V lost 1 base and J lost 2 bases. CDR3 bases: TGTGCTCTTGGGGAACGGTACCTTCCTCTTAACGAGGTTGTGGGGAGGACCGATAAACTCATCTTT. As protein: CALGERYLPLNEVVGRTDKLIF.

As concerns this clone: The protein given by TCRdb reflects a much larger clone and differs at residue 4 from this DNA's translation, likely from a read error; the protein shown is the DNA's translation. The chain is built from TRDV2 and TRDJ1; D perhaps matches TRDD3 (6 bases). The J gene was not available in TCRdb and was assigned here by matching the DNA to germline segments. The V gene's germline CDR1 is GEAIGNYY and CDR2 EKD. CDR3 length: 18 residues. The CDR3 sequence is CACGTLSPRDTGTDKLIF. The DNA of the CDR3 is TGTGCCTGTGGCACCCTTTCTCCAAGAGATACGGGGACCGATAAACTCATCTTT.

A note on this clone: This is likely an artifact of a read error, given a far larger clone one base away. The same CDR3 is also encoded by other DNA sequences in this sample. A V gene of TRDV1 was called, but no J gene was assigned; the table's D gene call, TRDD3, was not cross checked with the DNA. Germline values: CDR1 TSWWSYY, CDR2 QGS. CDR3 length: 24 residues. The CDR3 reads CALGERVCHARRGILLLYTDKLIF. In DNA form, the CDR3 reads TGTGCTCTTGGGGAACGGGTCTGTCATGCTCGTAGGGGGATACTTCTTTTGTACACCGATAAACTCATCTTC.

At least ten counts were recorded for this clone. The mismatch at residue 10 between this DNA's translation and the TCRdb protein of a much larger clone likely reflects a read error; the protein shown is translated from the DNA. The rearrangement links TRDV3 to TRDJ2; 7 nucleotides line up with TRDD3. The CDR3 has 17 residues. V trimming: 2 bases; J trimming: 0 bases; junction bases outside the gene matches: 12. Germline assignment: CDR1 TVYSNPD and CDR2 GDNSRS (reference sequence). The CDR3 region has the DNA TGTGCCTTTGAAGAGTTTAACGGGGGATCTTTGACAGCACAACTCTTCTTT. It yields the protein CAFEEFNGGSLTAQLFF.

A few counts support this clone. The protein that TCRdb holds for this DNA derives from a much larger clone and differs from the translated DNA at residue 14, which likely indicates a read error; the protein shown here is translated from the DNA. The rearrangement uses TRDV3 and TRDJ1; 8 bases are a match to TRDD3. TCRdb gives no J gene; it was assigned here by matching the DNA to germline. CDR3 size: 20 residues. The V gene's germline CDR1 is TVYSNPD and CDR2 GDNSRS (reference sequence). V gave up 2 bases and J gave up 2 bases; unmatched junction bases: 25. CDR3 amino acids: CAFLSPTSTYLLGGTDKLIF. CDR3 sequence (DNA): TGTGCCTTTTTGTCTCCTACGTCAACCTATTTACTGGGGGGTACCGATAAACTCATCTTT.

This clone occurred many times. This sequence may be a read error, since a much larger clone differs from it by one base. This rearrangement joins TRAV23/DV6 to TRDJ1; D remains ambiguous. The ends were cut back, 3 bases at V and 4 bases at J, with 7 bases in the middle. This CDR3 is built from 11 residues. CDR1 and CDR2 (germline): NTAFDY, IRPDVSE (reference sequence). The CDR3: CAATSDDKLIF. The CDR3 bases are TGTGCAGCAACCTCTGACGATAAACTCATCTTT.

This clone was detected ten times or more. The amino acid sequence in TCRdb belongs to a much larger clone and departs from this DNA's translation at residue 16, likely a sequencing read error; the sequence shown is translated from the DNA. The CDR3 spells CACDTGSLLGEHPDKHIF. In nucleotides, the CDR3 is TGTGCCTGTGACACCGGTTCCTTACTGGGGGAGCACCCCGATAAACACATCTTT. This sequence joins TRDV2 and TRDJ1; 9 bases are a match to TRDD3. This CDR3 contains 18 residues. Germline CDR1 is GEAIGNYY and CDR2 is EKD.

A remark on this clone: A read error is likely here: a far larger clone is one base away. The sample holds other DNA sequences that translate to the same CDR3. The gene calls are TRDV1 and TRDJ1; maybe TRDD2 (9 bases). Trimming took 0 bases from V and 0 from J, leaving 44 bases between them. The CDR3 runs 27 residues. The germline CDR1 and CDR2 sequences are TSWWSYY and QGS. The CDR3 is CALGELIPKFLLLPTWVGDRYTDKLIF. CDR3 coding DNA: TGTGCTCTTGGGGAACTAATTCCCAAATTTTTACTCCTTCCTACTTGGGTGGGGGATCGTTACACCGATAAACTCATCTTT.

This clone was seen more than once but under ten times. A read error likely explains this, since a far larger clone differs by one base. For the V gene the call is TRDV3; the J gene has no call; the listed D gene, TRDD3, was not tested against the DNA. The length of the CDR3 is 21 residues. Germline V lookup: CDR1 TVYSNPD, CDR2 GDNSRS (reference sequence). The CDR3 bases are TGTGCCTCTGATGATTCCTACCCTCTTACTGGGGGATACGGGGGCACCGATAAACTCATCTTC. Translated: CASDDSYPLTGGYGGTDKLIF.

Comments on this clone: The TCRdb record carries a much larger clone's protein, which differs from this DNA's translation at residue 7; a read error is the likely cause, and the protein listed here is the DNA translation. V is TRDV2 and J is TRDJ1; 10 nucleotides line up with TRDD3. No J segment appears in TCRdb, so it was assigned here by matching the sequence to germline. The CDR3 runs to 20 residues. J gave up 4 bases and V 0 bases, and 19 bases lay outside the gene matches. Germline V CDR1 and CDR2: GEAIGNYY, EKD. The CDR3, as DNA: TGTGCCTGTGACACCGGCATCACTCTTAGGTGGGGGATACATAGCGATAAACTCATCTTT. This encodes CACDTGITLRWGIHSDKLIF.

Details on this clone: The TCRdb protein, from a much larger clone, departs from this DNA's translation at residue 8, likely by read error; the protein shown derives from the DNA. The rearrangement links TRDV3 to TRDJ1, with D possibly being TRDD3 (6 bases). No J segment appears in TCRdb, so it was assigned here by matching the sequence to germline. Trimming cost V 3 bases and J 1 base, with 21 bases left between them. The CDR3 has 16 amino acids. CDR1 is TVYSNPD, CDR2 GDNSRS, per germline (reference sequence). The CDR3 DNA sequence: TGTGCCTTGTCGGGGGACTGGGAGACCTCCACCGATAAACTCATCTTT. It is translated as CALSGDWETSTDKLIF.

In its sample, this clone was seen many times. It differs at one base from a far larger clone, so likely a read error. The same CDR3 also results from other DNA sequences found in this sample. CDR3 amino acids: CALGELSHEAPVPGRVYWPPGVSIKLIF. For the CDR3, the DNA is TGTGCTCTTGGGGAACTCTCTCACGAGGCCCCCGTCCCGGGACGCGTTTACTGGCCTCCCGGTGTATCGATTAAACTCATCTTT. This chain connects TRDV1 to TRDJ1; D might be TRDD3 (5 bases). TCRdb carries no J gene annotation; the J gene was assigned here by matching the DNA with germline. V lost 0 bases and J 7 bases, leaving 54 bases between the germline ends. Germline V lookup: CDR1 TSWWSYY, CDR2 QGS. This CDR3 is 28 amino acids long.

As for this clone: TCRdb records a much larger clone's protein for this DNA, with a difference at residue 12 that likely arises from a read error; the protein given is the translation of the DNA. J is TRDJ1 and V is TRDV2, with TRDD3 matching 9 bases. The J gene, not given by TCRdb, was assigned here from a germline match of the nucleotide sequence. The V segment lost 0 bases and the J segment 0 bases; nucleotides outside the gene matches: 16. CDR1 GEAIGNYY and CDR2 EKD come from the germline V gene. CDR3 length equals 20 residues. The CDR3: CACDTERGYAQCGDTDKLIF. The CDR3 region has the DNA TGTGCCTGTGACACCGAACGGGGATACGCGCAGTGTGGGGACACCGATAAACTCATCTTT.

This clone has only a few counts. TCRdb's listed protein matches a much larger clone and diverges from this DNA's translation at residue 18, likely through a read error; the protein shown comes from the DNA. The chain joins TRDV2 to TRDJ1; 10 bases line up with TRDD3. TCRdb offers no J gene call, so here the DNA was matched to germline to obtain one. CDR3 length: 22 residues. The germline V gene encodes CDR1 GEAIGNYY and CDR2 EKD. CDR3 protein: CACDTVGSVKTSLGDSTGKLIF. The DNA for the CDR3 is TGTGCCTGTGACACGGTGGGCTCAGTGAAGACTTCACTGGGGGATTCAACCGGTAAACTCATCTTT.

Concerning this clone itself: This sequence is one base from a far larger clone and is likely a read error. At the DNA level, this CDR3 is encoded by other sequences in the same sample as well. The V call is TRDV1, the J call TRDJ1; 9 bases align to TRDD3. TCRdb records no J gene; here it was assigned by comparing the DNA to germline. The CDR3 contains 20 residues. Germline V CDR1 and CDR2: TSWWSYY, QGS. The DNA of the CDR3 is TGCGCTCTTGGGGGAGCCCACTTTTCGCTGGGGATACGACGGACCGATAAACTCATCTTT. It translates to CALGGAHFSLGIRRTDKLIF.

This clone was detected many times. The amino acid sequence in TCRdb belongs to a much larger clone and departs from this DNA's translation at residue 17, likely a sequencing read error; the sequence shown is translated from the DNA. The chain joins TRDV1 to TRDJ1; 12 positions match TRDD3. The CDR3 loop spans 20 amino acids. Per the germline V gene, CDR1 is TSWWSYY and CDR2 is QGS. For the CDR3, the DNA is TGTGCTCTTGGGGAAGGTCTACCGTACTGGGGGATACCGTACACCGATAGACTCATCTTT. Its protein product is CALGEGLPYWGIPYTDRLIF.

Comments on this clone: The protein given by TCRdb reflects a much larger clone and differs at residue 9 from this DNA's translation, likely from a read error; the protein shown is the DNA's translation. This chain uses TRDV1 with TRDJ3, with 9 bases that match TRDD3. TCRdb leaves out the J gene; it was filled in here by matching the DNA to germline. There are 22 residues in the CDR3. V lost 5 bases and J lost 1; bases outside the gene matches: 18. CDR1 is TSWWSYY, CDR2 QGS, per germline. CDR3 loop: CALGMTGGHVSVGSWDTRQMFF. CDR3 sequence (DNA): TGTGCTCTTGGGATGACTGGGGGACACGTTAGCGTTGGGTCCTGGGACACCCGACAGATGTTTTTC.

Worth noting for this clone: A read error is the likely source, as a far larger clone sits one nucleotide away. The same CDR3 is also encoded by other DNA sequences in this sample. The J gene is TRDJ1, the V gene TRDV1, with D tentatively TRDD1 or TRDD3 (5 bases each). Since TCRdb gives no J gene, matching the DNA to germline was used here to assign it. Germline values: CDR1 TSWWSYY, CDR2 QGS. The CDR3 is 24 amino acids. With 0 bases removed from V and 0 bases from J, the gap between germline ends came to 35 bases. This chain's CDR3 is CALGELGYSITLGINRLYTDKLIF. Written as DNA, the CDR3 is TGTGCTCTTGGGGAACTCGGTTATAGTATTACTTTAGGGATCAACCGATTGTACACCGATAAACTCATCTTT.